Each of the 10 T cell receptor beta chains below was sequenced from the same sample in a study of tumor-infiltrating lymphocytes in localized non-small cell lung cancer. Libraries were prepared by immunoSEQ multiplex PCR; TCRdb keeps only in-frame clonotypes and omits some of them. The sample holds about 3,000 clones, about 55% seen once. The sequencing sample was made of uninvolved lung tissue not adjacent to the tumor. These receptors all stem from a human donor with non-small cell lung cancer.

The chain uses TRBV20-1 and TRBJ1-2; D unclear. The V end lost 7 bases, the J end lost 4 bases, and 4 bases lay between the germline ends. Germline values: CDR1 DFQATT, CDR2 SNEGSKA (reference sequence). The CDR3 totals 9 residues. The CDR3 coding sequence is TGCAGTGGTAGCTATGGCTACACCTTC. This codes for CSGSYGYTF.

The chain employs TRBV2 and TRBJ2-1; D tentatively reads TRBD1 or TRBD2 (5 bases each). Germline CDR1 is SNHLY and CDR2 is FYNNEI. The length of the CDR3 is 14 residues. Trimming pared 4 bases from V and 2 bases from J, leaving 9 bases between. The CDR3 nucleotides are TGTGCCAGCAGTGGGCAGGGAGCCTACAATGAGCAGTTCTTC. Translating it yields CASSGQGAYNEQFF.

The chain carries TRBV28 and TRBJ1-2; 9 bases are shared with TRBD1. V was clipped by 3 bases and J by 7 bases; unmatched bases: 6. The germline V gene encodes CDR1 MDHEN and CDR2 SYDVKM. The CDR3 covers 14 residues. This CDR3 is CASSLGTGLSGYTF. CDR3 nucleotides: TGTGCCAGCAGTTTGGGGACAGGGCTCTCTGGCTACACCTTC.

CDR3 loop: CAISAKAGAGEQYF. The CDR3 DNA follows: TGTGCCATCAGTGCAAAAGCGGGAGCGGGCGAGCAGTACTTC. The rearrangement links TRBV10-3 to TRBJ2-7; 8 bases align to TRBD2. Germline CDR1 and CDR2: ENHRY and SYGVKD. This CDR3 is 14 amino acids long. V dropped 4 bases and J dropped 6; count of bases not matched to a gene: 8.

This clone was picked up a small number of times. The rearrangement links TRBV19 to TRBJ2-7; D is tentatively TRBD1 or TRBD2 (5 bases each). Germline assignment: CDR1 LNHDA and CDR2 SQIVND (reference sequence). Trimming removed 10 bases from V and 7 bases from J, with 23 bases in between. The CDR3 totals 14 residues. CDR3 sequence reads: CATRFGATPGEQYF. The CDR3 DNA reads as TGTGCCACCCGGTTTGGGGCCACACCGGGGGAGCAGTACTTC.

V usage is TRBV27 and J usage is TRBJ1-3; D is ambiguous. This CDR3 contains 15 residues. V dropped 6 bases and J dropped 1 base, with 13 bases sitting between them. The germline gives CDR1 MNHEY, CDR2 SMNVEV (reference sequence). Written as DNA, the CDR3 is TGTGCCAGCAGGGCTGGGAGGGTGTCTGGAAACACCATATATTTT. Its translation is CASRAGRVSGNTIYF.

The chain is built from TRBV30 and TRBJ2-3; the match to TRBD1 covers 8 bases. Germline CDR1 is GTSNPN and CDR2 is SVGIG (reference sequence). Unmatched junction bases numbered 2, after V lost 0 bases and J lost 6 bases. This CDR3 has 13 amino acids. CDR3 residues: CAWSVQGADTQYF. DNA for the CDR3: TGTGCCTGGAGTGTGCAGGGGGCCGATACGCAGTATTTT.

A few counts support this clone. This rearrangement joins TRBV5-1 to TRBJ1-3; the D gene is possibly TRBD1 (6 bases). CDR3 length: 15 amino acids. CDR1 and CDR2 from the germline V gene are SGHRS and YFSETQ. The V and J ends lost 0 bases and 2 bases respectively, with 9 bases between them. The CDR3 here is CASSLEQGAGNTIYF. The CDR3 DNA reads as TGCGCCAGCAGCTTGGAACAGGGAGCTGGAAACACCATATATTTT.

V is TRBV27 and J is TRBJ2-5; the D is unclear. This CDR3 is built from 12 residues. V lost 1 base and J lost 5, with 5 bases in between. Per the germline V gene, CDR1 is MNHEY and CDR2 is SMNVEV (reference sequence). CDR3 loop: CASSLLGETQYF. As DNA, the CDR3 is TGTGCCAGCAGTTTATTGGGGGAGACCCAGTACTTC.

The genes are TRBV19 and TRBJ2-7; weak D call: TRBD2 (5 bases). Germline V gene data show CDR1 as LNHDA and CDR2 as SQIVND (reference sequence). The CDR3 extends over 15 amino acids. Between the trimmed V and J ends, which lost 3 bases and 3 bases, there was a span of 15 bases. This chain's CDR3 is CASSMGADLFYEQYF. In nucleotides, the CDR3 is TGTGCCAGTAGTATGGGAGCGGATCTCTTCTACGAGCAGTACTTC. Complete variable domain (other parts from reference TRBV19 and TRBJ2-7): DGGITQSPKYLFRKEGQNVTLSCEQNLNHDAMYWYRQDPGQGLRLIYYSQIVNDFQKGDIAEGYSVSREKKESFPLTVTSAQKNPTAFYLCASSMGADLFYEQYFGPGTRLTVT.